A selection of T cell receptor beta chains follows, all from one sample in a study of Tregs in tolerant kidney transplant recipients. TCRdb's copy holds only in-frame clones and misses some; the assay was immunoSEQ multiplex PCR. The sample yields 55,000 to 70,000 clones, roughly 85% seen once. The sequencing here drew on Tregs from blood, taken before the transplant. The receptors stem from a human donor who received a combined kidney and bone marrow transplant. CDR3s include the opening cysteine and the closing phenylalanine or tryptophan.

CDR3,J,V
CASSLPGHSGYGYTF,TRBJ1-2,TRBV7-9
CASSPTLGQMNTEAFF,TRBJ1-1,TRBV5-4
CASSWMSLAGPTSSYEQYF,TRBJ2-7,TRBV14
CASSLAYRLTSYEQYF,TRBJ2-7,TRBV5-1
CASSPNVPAGANEKLFF,TRBJ1-4,TRBV18
CSVPGGGTGYTEAFF,TRBJ1-1,TRBV29-1
CASSRQGTALAEAFF,TRBJ1-1,TRBV6-1
CASSSVSGGYEQYF,TRBJ2-7,TRBV6-5
CASSPHASGSYEQYF,.,TRBV7-2
CASSQESGYEQYF,TRBJ2-7,TRBV4-1